This is a list of T cell receptor beta chains from one sample in a study of early T cells in non-severe SARS-CoV-2 infection. TCRdb re-derived calls from the 5' RACE reads in MiXCR, one entry per CDR3 protein. The sample includes 85,000 to 100,000 distinct CDR3 sequences, 13% of them seen just once. The sequenced sample was whole blood. These receptor sequences come from an adult who was a healthcare worker with PCR-confirmed SARS-CoV-2 infection or an uninfected control (not recorded which). CDR3s include the opening cysteine and the closing phenylalanine or tryptophan. D genes are given only for firm matches.

d_gene,j_gene,v_gene,CDR3aa
TRBD1,TRBJ1-1,TRBV13,CASSRGQGFTEAFF
NA,TRBJ1-1,TRBV7-9,CASSFAEKGEAFF
NA,TRBJ2-3,TRBV12-3/TRBV12-4,CASSLAETDTQYF
TRBD1,TRBJ2-3,TRBV5-1,CASSLAGQRTGTDTQYF
NA,TRBJ1-1,TRBV20-1,CSANSGNTEAFF
TRBD1,TRBJ2-1,TRBV7-4,CASSSRRRTGGGPNNNEQFF
TRBD2,TRBJ2-3,TRBV6-6,CASSYAAGGATDTQYF
NA,TRBJ1-2,TRBV20-1,CSASPSSSGSYGYTF
NA,TRBJ1-5,TRBV6-4,CASSPSRARNQPQHF
NA,TRBJ1-5,TRBV12-3/TRBV12-4,CASSFWSQPQHF